This T cell receptor beta chain emerged from a study of molecular identifiers for immune sequencing clone quantification. In this sample, this clonotype turned up many times. What it recognizes is unknown. Germline CDR1 reads MNHEY; CDR2 reads SMNVEV (reference sequence). Trimming took 2 bases from V and 1 from J, leaving 6 bases between them. The CDR3 runs 14 residues. Findings and limits, study-wide: Barcode-sharing identical TCR molecules could underestimate highly expanded clone sizes.

TCRdb reprocessed the PCR reads via MiXCR and lists one record per CDR3 protein. The profile shows over 55,000 distinct CDR3 sequences, about 17% of them singletons. The clonotype originates from a human donor in good health. Some libraries in this study had Jurkat cell RNA spiked in. Sequencing was carried out using naive CD8+ T cells from blood, with Jurkat cell RNA spiked in. Indicated subset: FACS-sorted CD8+CD4-CCR7+CD45RA+ naive T cells. The chain is built from TRBV27 and TRBJ1-5; unclear D gene. The DNA of the CDR3 is TGTGCCAGCAGTTTACTCGGGAGCAATCAGCCCCAGCATTTT. This translates into CASSLLGSNQPQHF.